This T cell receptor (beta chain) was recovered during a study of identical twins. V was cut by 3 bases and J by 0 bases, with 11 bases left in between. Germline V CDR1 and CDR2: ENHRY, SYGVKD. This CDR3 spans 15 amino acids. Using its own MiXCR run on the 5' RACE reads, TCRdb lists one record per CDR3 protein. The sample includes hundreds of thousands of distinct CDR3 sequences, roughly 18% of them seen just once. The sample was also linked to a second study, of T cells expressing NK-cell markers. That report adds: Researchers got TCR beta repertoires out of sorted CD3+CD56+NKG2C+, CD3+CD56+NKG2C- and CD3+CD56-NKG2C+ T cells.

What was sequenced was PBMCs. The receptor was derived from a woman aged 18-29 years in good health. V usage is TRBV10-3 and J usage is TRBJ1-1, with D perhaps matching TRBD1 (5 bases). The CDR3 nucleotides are TGTGCCATCAGTGATGGCGGGGGTTTGAACACTGAAGCTTTCTTT. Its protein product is CAISDGGGLNTEAFF.